The present T cell receptor beta chain was sequenced within a study of early T cells in non-severe SARS-CoV-2 infection. For the study at large: Chains were not paired, and sequencing was done on bulk RNA from unsorted whole blood.

The study's findings and limits: Database matching using VDJdb favored anti-spike CD8 responses, with private and CD4 specificities left missing.

This clonotype was seen a few times. What it binds is unknown. Individual cDNA molecules received unique molecular identifiers. MiXCR, applied by TCRdb to the 5' RACE reads, yields one record per CDR3 protein. The sample lists roughly 80,000 distinct CDR3 sequences, 11% occurring once. Per germline, CDR1 SQVTM and CDR2 ANQGSEA. J gave up 8 bases and V 7 bases, and 13 bases lay outside the gene matches. The CDR3 consists of 14 residues. V gene TRBV29-1 combines with J gene TRBJ2-3; TRBD2 matches at 9 bases. The sequenced sample was whole blood, obtained at baseline. The origin of this receptor is an adult who was a healthcare worker with PCR-confirmed SARS-CoV-2 infection or an uninfected control (not recorded which). The DNA of the CDR3 is TGCAGCGGGGCGGCGGGGGGGCAGTTTGGTACGCAGTATTTT. Encoded protein: CSGAAGGQFGTQYF.